This TCR beta chain was found in a study of shared clonotypes between healthy human individuals. Study outcomes and limitations: It was the few donors that limited the genetic and exposure-history diversity represented.

The CDR3 runs 15 residues. Per germline, CDR1 LNHDA and CDR2 SQIVND (reference sequence). Trimming took 7 bases from V and 0 from J; bases not matched to a gene: 5. Naive CD4+ cells were CD45RA-selected; the remaining cells were memory. Comments on this clone: What it binds is not known.

Produced via immunoSEQ multiplex PCR; TCRdb's table is partial and in-frame only. The sample has 2 million to 2.5 million clones; roughly 90% are singletons. The chain couples TRBV19 to TRBJ2-3, with 9 positions matching TRBD2. This clonotype originated in a man aged 18 to 29 in good health. Some clones in this sample may be carry-over from other donors' samples. The sequencing input was naive CD4+ T cells from PBMCs. Subset defined: CD45RA+ positively selected. The CDR3 sequence is CASTVGLASTDTQYF. The CDR3 nucleotides read TGTGCCAGTACCGTAGGACTAGCGAGCACAGATACGCAGTATTTT.